This section outlines one T cell receptor (beta chain) sequence together with its context. Its antigen remains unidentified. Per the germline V gene, CDR1 is SGHAT and CDR2 is FQNNGV. The CDR3 runs 15 residues. V lost 1 base, J lost 7 bases, and 15 bases lay in between. The sample is drawn from a study of OX40 agonist ivuxolimab in advanced cancers. Study-wide context: Patients undergoing dose escalation presented with hepatocellular carcinoma, melanoma, renal cell or head and neck cancer.

The study, taken as a whole, reports: Dosing at 0.1 to 3.0 mg/kg was accompanied by clonal expansion of CD4+ and CD8+ blood T cells by week 6. CD8+ T cells were the subset that, on average, had more expanded clones than CD4+.

Sequencing used immunoSEQ multiplex PCR; TCRdb keeps in-frame clones, though not all of them. This sample carries almost 50,000 clones, approximately 90% of them seen once, and the ten largest clones take 52%. The sample in question was CD4+ or CD8+ T cells sorted from blood, obtained in a trial of the OX40 agonist ivuxolimab. The TCR comes from an adult with an advanced solid tumor such as melanoma, head and neck, liver or kidney cancer. The V call is TRBV11-2, the J call TRBJ2-3; possibly TRBD2 for D (6 bases). The CDR3 bases are TGTGCCAGCAGCTTAGTCGGAGGGCGTTGGAATACGCAGTATTTT. Its protein is CASSLVGGRWNTQYF.